The TCR beta chain described here comes from a study of shared clonotypes between healthy human individuals. The CDR3 extends over 16 amino acids. Germline-derived CDR1 and CDR2 are MDHEN and SYDVKM. Trimming left V 3 bases short and J 0 bases short, with 12 bases between. Only one count was recorded for this clone. Sequenced by immunoSEQ multiplex PCR; TCRdb stores in-frame clones only, minus some. The sample carries about 2 million clones, 90% to 95% recorded once. The chain uses TRBV28 and TRBJ1-5; a possible D gene is TRBD1 (5 bases). The source material was naive CD4+ T cells sorted from blood. The sample's subset: CD45RA+ positively selected. This receptor was obtained from a man aged 18 to 30 in good health. CDR3 sequence reads: CASSFQGLYSNQPQHF. CDR3 in DNA: TGTGCCAGCAGTTTTCAGGGCCTTTATAGCAATCAGCCCCAGCATTTT.